This passage covers 5 T cell receptor beta chains from one sample sequenced in a study of Graves' ophthalmopathy and Graves' hyperthyroidism. CDR3 regions of TCR beta were amplified from RNA transcripts. First-round RT-PCR employed HTBI primers, with a second-round multiplex PCR after it. MiXCR, run by TCRdb on the multiplex PCR reads, gives a single entry per CDR3 protein. The profile shows over 150,000 distinct CDR3 sequences, about 40% of them singletons. Sequencing used peripheral blood. Source of these receptors: a woman aged 40 to 50 with Graves' ophthalmopathy.

This clonotype came up many times. The V call is TRBV6-2 or TRBV6-3, the J call TRBJ1-1, with D perhaps matching TRBD1 (5 bases). The CDR3 runs to 14 residues. Trimming stripped 5 bases from V and 4 bases from J, with 14 bases between. The germline gives CDR1 MNHEY, CDR2 SVGEGT. The CDR3, as DNA: TGTGCCAGCAGTCCCGCCGGGGGTTTCACTGAAGCTTTCTTT. This sequence encodes CASSPAGGFTEAFF.

Ten or more counts support this clonotype. The rearrangement links TRBV7-8 to TRBJ2-7, with TRBD2 matching 13 bases. CDR1 is SGHVS, CDR2 FQNEAQ, per germline. V lost 5 bases, J lost 6 bases, and 7 bases stayed unmatched. The CDR3 totals 15 residues. This CDR3 is CASSPWTSGRAEQYF. CDR3 DNA: TGTGCCAGCAGCCCATGGACTAGCGGGAGAGCCGAGCAGTACTTC.

V is TRBV6-5 and J is TRBJ2-2, with 7 nucleotides matching TRBD1. This CDR3 is built from 17 residues. The V segment lost 0 bases and the J segment 12 bases; nucleotides outside the gene matches: 16. Looked up from germline, CDR1 is MNHEY and CDR2 is SVGAGI. CDR3 DNA: TGTGCCAGCAGTTACTCCCCTAGGACAGGACAGGAAATCAAGCTGTTTTTT. Its protein is CASSYSPRTGQEIKLFF.

This clonotype was found many times. The chain couples TRBV29-1 to TRBJ2-4; D is unclear. CDR3 size: 14 residues. The germline V gene has CDR1 SQVTM and CDR2 ANQGSEA. Trimming took 4 bases from V and 0 from J, leaving 10 bases between them. Here the CDR3 DNA reads TGCAGCGTTGCGGTCAGACTAGCCAAAAACATTCAGTACTTC. Translation gives CSVAVRLAKNIQYF.

This clonotype was detected ten times or more. The chain employs TRBV27 and TRBJ1-1, with 9 bases that match TRBD1. CDR1 is MNHEY and CDR2 is SMNVEV in the germline V gene (reference sequence). The length of the CDR3 is 18 residues. V lost 3 bases, J lost 0 bases, and 11 bases stayed unmatched. CDR3 in DNA: TGTGCCAGCAGTTTCTTACTTTCGACAGGGGGAATGAACACTGAAGCTTTCTTT. Translating gives CASSFLLSTGGMNTEAFF.